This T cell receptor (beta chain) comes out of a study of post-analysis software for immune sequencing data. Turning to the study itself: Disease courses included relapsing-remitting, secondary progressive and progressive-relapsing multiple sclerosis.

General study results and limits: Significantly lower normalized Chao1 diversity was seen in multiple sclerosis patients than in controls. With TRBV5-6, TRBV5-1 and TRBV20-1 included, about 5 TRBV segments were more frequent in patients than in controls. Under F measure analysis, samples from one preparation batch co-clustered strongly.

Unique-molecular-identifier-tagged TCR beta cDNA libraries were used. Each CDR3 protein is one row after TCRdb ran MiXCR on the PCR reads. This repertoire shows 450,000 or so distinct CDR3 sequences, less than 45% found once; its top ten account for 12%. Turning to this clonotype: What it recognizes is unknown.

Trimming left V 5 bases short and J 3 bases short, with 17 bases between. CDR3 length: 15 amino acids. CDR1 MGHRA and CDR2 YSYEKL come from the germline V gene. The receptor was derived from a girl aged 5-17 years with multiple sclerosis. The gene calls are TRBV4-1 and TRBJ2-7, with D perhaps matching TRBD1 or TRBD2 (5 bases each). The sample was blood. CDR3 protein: CASSMTGTRSYEQYF. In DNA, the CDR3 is TGCGCCAGCAGCATGACCGGGACGAGAAGCTACGAGCAGTACTTC.